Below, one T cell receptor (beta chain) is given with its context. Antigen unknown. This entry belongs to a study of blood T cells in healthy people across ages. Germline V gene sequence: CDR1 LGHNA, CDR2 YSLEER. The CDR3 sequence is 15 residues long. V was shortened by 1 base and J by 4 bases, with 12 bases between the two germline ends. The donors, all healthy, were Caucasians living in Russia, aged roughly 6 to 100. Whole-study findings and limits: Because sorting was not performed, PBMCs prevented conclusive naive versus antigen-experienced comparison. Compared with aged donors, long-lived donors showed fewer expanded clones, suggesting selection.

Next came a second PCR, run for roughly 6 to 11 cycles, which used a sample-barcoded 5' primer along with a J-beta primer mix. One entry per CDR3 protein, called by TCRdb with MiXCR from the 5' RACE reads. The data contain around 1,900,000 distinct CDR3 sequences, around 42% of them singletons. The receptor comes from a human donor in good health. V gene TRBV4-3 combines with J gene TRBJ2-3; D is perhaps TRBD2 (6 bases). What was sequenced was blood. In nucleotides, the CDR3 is TGCGCCAGCAGCCAAGTGCCTAGCGTCGCAGATACGCAGTATTTT. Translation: CASSQVPSVADTQYF.